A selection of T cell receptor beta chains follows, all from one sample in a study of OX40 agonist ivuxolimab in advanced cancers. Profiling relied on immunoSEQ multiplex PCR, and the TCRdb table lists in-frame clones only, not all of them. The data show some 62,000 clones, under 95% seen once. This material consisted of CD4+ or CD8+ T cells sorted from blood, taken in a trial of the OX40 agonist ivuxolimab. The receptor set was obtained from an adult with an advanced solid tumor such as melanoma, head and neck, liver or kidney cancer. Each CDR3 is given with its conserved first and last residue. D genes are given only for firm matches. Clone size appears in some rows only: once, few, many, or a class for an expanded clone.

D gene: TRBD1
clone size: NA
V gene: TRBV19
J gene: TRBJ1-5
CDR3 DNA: TGTGCCAGTAGTATACGACAGGGTCCTCAGCCCCAGCATTTT
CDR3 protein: CASSIRQGPQPQHF

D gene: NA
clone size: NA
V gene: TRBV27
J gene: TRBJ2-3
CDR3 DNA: TGTGCCAGCAGTTTATCTTTTCTGGCGGGATCGAGGGGGATGTCAGATACGCAGTATTTT
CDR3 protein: CASSLSFLAGSRGMSDTQYF

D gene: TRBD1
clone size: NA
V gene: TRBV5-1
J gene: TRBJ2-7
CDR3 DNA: TGCGCCAGCAGCTTCGAACCGGGACAGGGGGTCGAGCAGTACTTC
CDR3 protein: CASSFEPGQGVEQYF

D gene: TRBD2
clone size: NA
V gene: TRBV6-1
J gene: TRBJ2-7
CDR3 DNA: TGTGCCAGCAGGACTAGCGGCTTCTACGAGCAGTACTTC
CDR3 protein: CASRTSGFYEQYF

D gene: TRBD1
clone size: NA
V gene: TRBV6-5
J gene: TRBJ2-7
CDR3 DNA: TGTGCCAGCAGAGCCGGGACAGGGTTTTACGAGCAGTACTTC
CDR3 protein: CASRAGTGFYEQYF

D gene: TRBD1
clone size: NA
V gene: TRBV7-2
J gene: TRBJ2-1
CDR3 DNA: TGTGCCAGCAGCCTTCTTTGGACAGGGGGCCAGAATGAGCAGTTCTTC
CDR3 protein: CASSLLWTGGQNEQFF

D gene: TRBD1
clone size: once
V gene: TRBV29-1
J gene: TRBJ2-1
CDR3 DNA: TGCAGCGCAAACAGGGGCAATGAGCAGTTCTTC
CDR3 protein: CSANRGNEQFF

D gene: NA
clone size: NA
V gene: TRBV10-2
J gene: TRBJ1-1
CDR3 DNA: TGCGCCAGTAGGAACAGGGCCGAGACTGAAGCTTTCTTT
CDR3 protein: CASRNRAETEAFF

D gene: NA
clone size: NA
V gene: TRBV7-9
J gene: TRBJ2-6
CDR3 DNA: TGTGCCAGCAGCCAAGACCGACTAGCTGGGGCCAACGTCCTGACTTTC
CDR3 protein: CASSQDRLAGANVLTF

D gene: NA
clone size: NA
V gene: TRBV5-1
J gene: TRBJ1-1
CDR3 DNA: TGCGCCAGCAGCTTGGGAACGAGCACTGAAGCTTTCTTT
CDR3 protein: CASSLGTSTEAFF

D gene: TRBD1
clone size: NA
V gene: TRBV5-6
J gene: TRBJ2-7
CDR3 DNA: TGTGCCAGCAGCTCGTGGACAGGGGCCTACGAGCAGTACTTC
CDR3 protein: CASSSWTGAYEQYF

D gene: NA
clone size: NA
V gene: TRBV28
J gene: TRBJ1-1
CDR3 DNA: TGTGCCAGCGGGGAAGGGGCCATGAACACTGAAGCTTTCTTT
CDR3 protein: CASGEGAMNTEAFF

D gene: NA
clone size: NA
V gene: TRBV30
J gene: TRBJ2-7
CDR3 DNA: TGTGCCTGGGGTGGCCGGAACGAGCAGTACTTC
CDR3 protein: CAWGGRNEQYF

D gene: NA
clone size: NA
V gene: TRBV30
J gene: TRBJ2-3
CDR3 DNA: TGTGCCTGGAGTAGCGACTCAGATACGCAGTATTTT
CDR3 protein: CAWSSDSDTQYF

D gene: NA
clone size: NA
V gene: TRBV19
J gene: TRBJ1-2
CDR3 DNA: TGTGCCAGTAGTATAATGGGGCCGGGCTATGGCTACACCTTC
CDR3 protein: CASSIMGPGYGYTF

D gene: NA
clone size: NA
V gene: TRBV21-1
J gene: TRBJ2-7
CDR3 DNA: TGTGCCAGCAGCAAATCGGTTTGTGTCAGGGGACCCACTCATCACCGCTACGAGCAGTACTTC
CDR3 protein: CASSKSVCVRGPTHHRYEQYF

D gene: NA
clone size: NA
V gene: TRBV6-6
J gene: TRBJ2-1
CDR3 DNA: TGTGCCAGCAGTTCCCAAGCGGCTTCCTACAATGAGCAGTTCTTC
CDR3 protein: CASSSQAASYNEQFF

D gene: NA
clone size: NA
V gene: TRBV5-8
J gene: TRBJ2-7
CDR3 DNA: TGTGCCAGCAGCTTGCAGAGCGAGCAGTACTTC
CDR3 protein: CASSLQSEQYF

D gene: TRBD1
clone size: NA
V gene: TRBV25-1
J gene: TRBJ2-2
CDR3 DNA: TGTGCCAGCAGTGAAAGTAAGGGGGCCACCGGGGAGCTGTTTTTT
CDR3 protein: CASSESKGATGELFF

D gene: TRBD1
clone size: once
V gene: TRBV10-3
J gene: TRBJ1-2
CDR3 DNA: TGTGCCATCGGGGAGGGGGCCCCGGGGTATGGCTACACCTTC
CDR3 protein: CAIGEGAPGYGYTF

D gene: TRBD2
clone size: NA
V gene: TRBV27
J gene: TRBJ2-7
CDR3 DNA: TGTGCCAGCAGTTTCGGGGGGAGACCGGGACTAGCGGGAGAGTTCTACGAGCAGTACTTC
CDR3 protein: CASSFGGRPGLAGEFYEQYF

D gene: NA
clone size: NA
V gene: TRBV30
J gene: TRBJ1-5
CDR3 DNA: TGTGCCTGGAGGGGGCAGGGGTCCTATAGCAATCAGCCCCAGCATTTT
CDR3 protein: CAWRGQGSYSNQPQHF

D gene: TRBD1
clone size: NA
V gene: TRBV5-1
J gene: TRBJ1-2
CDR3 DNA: TGCGCCAGCAGCTCGGGGCAGGGGGCCAACTATGGCTACACCTTC
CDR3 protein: CASSSGQGANYGYTF

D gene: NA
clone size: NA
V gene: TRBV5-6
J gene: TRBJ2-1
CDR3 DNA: TGTGCCAGCAGCCGCCCAGGGCCCTACAATGAGCAGTTCTTC
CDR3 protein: CASSRPGPYNEQFF

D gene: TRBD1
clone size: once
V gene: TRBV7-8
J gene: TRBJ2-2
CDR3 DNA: TGTGCCAGCAGCACCCGGGACAGGGCCGCCGGGGAGCTGTTTTTT
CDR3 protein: CASSTRDRAAGELFF

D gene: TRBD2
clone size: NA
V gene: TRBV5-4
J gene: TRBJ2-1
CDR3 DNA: TGTGCCAGCAGCTTGGGGGGACTAGCGGTGAGCTCCTACAATGAGCAGTTCTTC
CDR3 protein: CASSLGGLAVSSYNEQFF

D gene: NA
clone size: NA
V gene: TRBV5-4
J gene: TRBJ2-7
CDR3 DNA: TGTGCCAGCAGCTTGGGGGTCTCTTACGAGCAGTACTTC
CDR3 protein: CASSLGVSYEQYF

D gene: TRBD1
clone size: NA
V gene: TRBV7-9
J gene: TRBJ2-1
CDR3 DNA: TGTGCCAGCAGCCGCCCGGGACAGGGAGGCAATGAGCAGTTCTTC
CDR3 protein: CASSRPGQGGNEQFF

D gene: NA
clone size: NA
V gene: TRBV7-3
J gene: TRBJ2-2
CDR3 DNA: TGTGCCAGCAGCTTACATGAAGTGGGCGGGGAGCTGTTTTTT
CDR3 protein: CASSLHEVGGELFF

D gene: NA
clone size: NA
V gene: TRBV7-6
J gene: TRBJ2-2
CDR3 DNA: TGTGCCAGCAGCTCCCAGGGACCCGGGGAGCTGTTTTTT
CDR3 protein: CASSSQGPGELFF

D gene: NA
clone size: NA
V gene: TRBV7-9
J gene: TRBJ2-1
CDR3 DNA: TGTGCCAGCAGCTTAGTCGGGCCCCAGACCGGGAAGGGGCAGTTCTTC
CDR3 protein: CASSLVGPQTGKGQFF

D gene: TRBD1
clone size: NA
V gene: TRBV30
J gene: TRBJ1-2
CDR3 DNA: TGTGCCTGCCGGGGACAGAACTATGGCGGCTACACCTTC
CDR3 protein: CACRGQNYGGYTF

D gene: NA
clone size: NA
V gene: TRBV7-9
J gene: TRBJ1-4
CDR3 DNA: TGTGCCAGCAGCTCGACGGAAGAAAAACTGTTTTTT
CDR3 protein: CASSSTEEKLFF

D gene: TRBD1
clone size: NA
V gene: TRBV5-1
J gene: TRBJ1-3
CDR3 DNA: TGCGCCAGCAGCTGGACAGGGGCTGGAAACACCATATATTTT
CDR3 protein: CASSWTGAGNTIYF

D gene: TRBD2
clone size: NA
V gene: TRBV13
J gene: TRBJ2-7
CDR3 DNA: TGTGCCAGCACCAGGAGCGGGATCCTTTACGAGCAGTACTTC
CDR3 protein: CASTRSGILYEQYF

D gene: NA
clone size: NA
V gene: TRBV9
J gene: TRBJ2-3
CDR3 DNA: TGTGCCAGCAGCCCATTCTTGGGGACAGATACGCAGTATTTT
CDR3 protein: CASSPFLGTDTQYF

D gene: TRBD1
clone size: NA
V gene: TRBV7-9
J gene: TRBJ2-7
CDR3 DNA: TGTGCCAGCAGCACGAGGACAGGGGGCCCCTCCTACGAGCAGTACTTC
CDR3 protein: CASSTRTGGPSYEQYF

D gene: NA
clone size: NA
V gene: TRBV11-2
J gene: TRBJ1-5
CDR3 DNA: TGTGCCAGCAGGGGTTACGGCAATCAGCCCCAGCATTTT
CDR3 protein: CASRGYGNQPQHF

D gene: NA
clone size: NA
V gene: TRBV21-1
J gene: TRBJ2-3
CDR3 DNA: TGTGCCAGCAGCTCCCGGACTAGCGGGGGGGCCCTATATACGCAGTATTTT
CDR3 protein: CASSSRTSGGALYTQYF

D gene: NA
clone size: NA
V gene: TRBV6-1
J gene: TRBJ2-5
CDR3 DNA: TGTGCCAGCAGTTCCGCCGTAGAGACCCAGTACTTC
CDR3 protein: CASSSAVETQYF